These T cell receptor beta chains were read from a single sample in a study of T cell changes during pregnancy in multiple sclerosis. Assay used: immunoSEQ multiplex PCR; TCRdb lists only in-frame clones, some missing. The table has roughly 40,000 clones, around 90% seen once. Sequenced material: CD4+ T cells from peripheral blood mononuclear cells, taken in the third trimester of pregnancy. These receptors came from a female donor with multiple sclerosis, enrolled in a pregnancy study. CDR3s include the opening cysteine and the closing phenylalanine or tryptophan. A D gene is named only where the DNA matches it firmly. Size is stated for part of the rows, as once, few or many counts, or as a class when the clone is expanded.

D gene	J gene	V gene	clone size	CDR3 DNA	CDR3 protein
-	TRBJ1-5	TRBV2	-	TGTGCCAGCAGAGGGGAGGATGGAAGCAATCAGCCCCAGCATTTT	CASRGEDGSNQPQHF
TRBD1	TRBJ1-2	TRBV5-1	few	TGCGCCAGCAGTGGGACAGGAAGAGATGGCTACACCTTC	CASSGTGRDGYTF
-	TRBJ2-3	TRBV5-4	-	TGTGCCAGCAGCCCCTTTTCCGATACGCAGTATTTT	CASSPFSDTQYF
-	TRBJ1-5	TRBV30	once	TGTGCCTGGAAGGGGGGGAGCAATCAGCCCCAGCATTTT	CAWKGGSNQPQHF
-	TRBJ1-3	TRBV28	-	TGTGCCAGCAGGACTGGAGCTTCGGGCTCTGGAAACACCATATATTTT	CASRTGASGSGNTIYF
-	TRBJ2-7	TRBV7-8	-	TGTGCCAGCAGCTTAGCCCGACAAGTTACAAACGAGCAGTACTTC	CASSLARQVTNEQYF
TRBD1	TRBJ1-3	TRBV2	-	TGTGCCAGCGGACAGGGGTCCAACACCATATATTTT	CASGQGSNTIYF
-	TRBJ1-4	TRBV11-2	-	TGTGCCAGCAGCTTAGAGGGTGGGCTTCATAATGAAAAACTGTTTTTT	CASSLEGGLHNEKLFF
-	TRBJ1-1	TRBV4-2	few	TGTGCCAGCAGCCTACCAGGGGTTGGGGCTGAAGCTTTCTTT	CASSLPGVGAEAFF
TRBD2	TRBJ2-7	TRBV7-2	-	TGTGCCAGCGGTAGGACTAGCGGTTACGAGCAGTACTTC	CASGRTSGYEQYF
-	TRBJ2-2	TRBV5-1	-	TGCGCCAGCAGCTCCCAGTACAGGGGGGGAACCGGGGAGCTGTTTTTT	CASSSQYRGGTGELFF
-	TRBJ1-2	TRBV27	once	TGTGCCAGCGCCAGGGCCCGGGTTTCGCGATCTACGGCTAACTATGGCTACACCTTC	CASARARVSRSTANYGYTF
-	TRBJ2-7	TRBV28	once	TGTGCCAGCAGTTTAGACCAACAGTCCTACGAGCAGTACTTC	CASSLDQQSYEQYF
TRBD2	TRBJ2-7	TRBV4-1	-	TGCGCCAGCAGCCATATCCCGCTAGCGGGAGGTTACGAGCAGTACTTC	CASSHIPLAGGYEQYF
TRBD1	TRBJ2-7	TRBV28	-	TGTGCCAGCAGTCCCGCGGGCCGGTGGGGACAGAACCTCTACGAGCAGTACTTC	CASSPAGRWGQNLYEQYF
TRBD2	TRBJ2-2	TRBV11-2	-	TGTGCCAGCACCACTAGGGGACTAGGGTACACCGGGGAGCTGTTTTTT	CASTTRGLGYTGELFF
-	TRBJ1-3	TRBV13	-	TGTGCCAGCAGCTTCCCCCGACAGTCCTCTGGAAACACCATATATTTT	CASSFPRQSSGNTIYF
-	TRBJ2-2	TRBV7-8	-	TGTGCCAGCAGCTCCCATACAGGGAACACCGGGGAGCTGTTTTTT	CASSSHTGNTGELFF
-	TRBJ2-2	TRBV30	-	TGTGCCTGGAGTGTCGGAGTTTTGAGGCGGGAAAGGTCCGGGGAGCTGTTTTTT	CAWSVGVLRRERSGELFF
TRBD2	TRBJ2-5	TRBV2	-	TGTGCCAGCAAGAGTAGCGGGAGCGGCGAGACCCAGTACTTC	CASKSSGSGETQYF
-	TRBJ2-6	TRBV5-5	-	TGTGCCACCAGGTCGAGTGTCTCTGGGGCCAACGTCCTGACTTTC	CATRSSVSGANVLTF
TRBD2	TRBJ2-7	TRBV23-1	few	TGCGCCTCTCAGGGGCTAGCGGGAGTTCACGAGCAGTACTTC	CASQGLAGVHEQYF
TRBD1	TRBJ2-2	TRBV6-5	once	TGTGCCAGCAAGTGGACAGGGATCAATTTGGGGGAGCTGTTTTTT	CASKWTGINLGELFF
-	TRBJ1-2	TRBV28	few	-	CASTSVGQGSF
TRBD2	TRBJ2-7	TRBV14	-	TGTGCCAGCAGCCAAGAGGGACTAGCGGGAGTACTAGGGGAGCAGTACTTC	CASSQEGLAGVLGEQYF
-	TRBJ2-3	TRBV4-1	-	TGCGCCAGCAGCCGCCAAGCGAACACAGATACGCAGTATTTT	CASSRQANTDTQYF
-	TRBJ2-1	TRBV29-1	once	TGCAGCGATTGGAGGGGGAGGGCCTACTTACAGTTCTTC	CSDWRGRAYLQFF
TRBD2	TRBJ2-5	TRBV5-1	-	TGCGCCAGCAGCTCTAGCGGGAGGGCCGGGTTGGAGACCCAGTACTTC	CASSSSGRAGLETQYF
TRBD1	TRBJ2-1	TRBV23-1	-	TGCGCCAGCAGACAGGGACAGGGGATCAGCAATGAGCAGTTCTTC	CASRQGQGISNEQFF
TRBD2	TRBJ2-7	TRBV27	-	TGTGCCAGCAGTTTATCGATTGGACTAGCGGGAGCCGGTTCGGGGGACGAGCAGTACTTC	CASSLSIGLAGAGSGDEQYF
TRBD1	TRBJ1-5	TRBV18	-	TGTGCCAGCTCACAATCGCGGACAGGGAGCGATCAGCCCCAGCATTTT	CASSQSRTGSDQPQHF
-	TRBJ1-1	TRBV5-1	-	TGCGCCAGCAGTTTCGATTACCAAGGGAGAAACACTGAAGCTTTCTTT	CASSFDYQGRNTEAFF
-	TRBJ2-1	TRBV5-1	-	TGCGCCAGCAGCTTGCCGACAGCCTACAATGAGCAGTTCTTC	CASSLPTAYNEQFF
-	TRBJ2-3	TRBV7-9	-	TGTGCCAGCAGCGAGGTCGGAACGCAGTATTTT	CASSEVGTQYF
-	TRBJ2-7	TRBV30	-	TGTGCCTGGAGTGGGGGGAGGAAGCAGTACTTC	CAWSGGRKQYF
TRBD2	TRBJ2-7	TRBV4-1	-	TGCGCCAGCAGCCAACTCTATGGGGGACTAGTTTACTACGAGCAGTACTTC	CASSQLYGGLVYYEQYF
-	TRBJ1-5	TRBV21-1	-	TGTGCCAGCAGCGAGGCAGACAATCAGCCCCAGCATTTT	CASSEADNQPQHF
-	TRBJ1-1	TRBV18	-	TGTGCCAGCTCACCTTGGGGGGGTGGAAACACTGAAGCTTTCTTT	CASSPWGGGNTEAFF
TRBD1	TRBJ1-1	TRBV4-2	once	TGTGCCAGCAGCCTACACAGGGGAGGTGGTATCACGAACACTGAAGCTTTCTTT	CASSLHRGGGITNTEAFF
TRBD1	TRBJ2-5	TRBV28	-	TGTGCCAGCAGCTTGGACAGGGTGGTAGAGACCCAGTACTTC	CASSLDRVVETQYF
TRBD2	TRBJ2-1	TRBV4-1	-	TGCGCCAGCAGCCGGATGTGGCTAGCGGGGGGAAACTCCTACAATGAGCAGTTCTTC	CASSRMWLAGGNSYNEQFF
TRBD2	TRBJ2-5	TRBV19	-	TGTGCCAGTAGTGTCTTAGCGGGACTCCAAGAGACCCAGTACTTC	CASSVLAGLQETQYF
-	TRBJ1-4	TRBV19	-	TGTGCCAGTAGTATCTCATCCCAGTCCGAAAAACTGTTTTTT	CASSISSQSEKLFF
-	TRBJ1-5	TRBV19	-	TGTGCCAGTAGTATAAGCCCGGACATCCCCAATCAGCCCCAGCATTTT	CASSISPDIPNQPQHF
-	TRBJ2-3	TRBV7-9	once	TGTGCCAGCAGCCCTAGCGCGTGGACAGATACGCAGTATTTT	CASSPSAWTDTQYF
TRBD1	TRBJ2-6	TRBV19	-	TGTGCCAGTAGTCCCGCGGGACAGGGTAGGTCTGGGGCCAACGTCCTGACTTTC	CASSPAGQGRSGANVLTF
TRBD1	TRBJ1-2	TRBV7-2	once	TGTGCCAGCAGCTTAGGCCGGGACAGGTTCACCTTC	CASSLGRDRFTF
TRBD1	TRBJ1-1	TRBV6-5	-	TGTGCCAGCAGGTATGACAGGGGGAGGTACACTGAAGCTTTCTTT	CASRYDRGRYTEAFF
TRBD2	TRBJ2-7	TRBV4-1	-	TGCGCCAGCAGCCAGCCAACTCGGACTAGCTCGGCCTACGAGCAGTACTTC	CASSQPTRTSSAYEQYF
TRBD1	TRBJ1-2	TRBV28	-	TGTGCCAGCAGTAACGGGTGGGGCAGGGACAGTGGCTACACCTTC	CASSNGWGRDSGYTF
-	TRBJ2-3	TRBV19	once	TGTGCCAGTAGTAGGGGGGAGAGCACAGATACGCAGTATTTT	CASSRGESTDTQYF
-	TRBJ2-7	TRBV28	once	TGTGCCAGCAGGGCAGGTGCGGGGAGCTCCTACGAGCAGTACTTC	CASRAGAGSSYEQYF